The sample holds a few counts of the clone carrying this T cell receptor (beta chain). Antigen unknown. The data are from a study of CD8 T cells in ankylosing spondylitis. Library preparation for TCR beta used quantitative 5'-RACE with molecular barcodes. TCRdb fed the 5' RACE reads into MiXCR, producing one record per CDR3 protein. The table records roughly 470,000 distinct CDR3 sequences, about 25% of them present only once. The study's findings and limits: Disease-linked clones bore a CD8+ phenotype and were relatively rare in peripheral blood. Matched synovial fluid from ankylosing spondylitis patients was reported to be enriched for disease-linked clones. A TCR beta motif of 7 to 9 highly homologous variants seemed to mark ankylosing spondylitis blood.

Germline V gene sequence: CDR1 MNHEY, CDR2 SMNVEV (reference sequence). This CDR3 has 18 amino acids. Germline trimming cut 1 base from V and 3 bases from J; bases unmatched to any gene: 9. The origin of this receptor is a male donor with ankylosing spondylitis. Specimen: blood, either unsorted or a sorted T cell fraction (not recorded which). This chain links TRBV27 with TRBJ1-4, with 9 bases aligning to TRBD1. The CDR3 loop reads CASSLFGTGNQANEKLFF. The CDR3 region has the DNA TGTGCCAGCAGTTTATTCGGGACAGGGAATCAGGCTAATGAAAAACTGTTTTTT.